This entry lists 11 T cell receptor beta chains sequenced from one sample in a study of patients and donors after allogeneic stem cell transplantation. TCRdb itself ran the RT-PCR reads through MiXCR, one entry per CDR3 protein. The repertoire holds some 150,000 distinct CDR3 sequences, approximately 37% seen once, with around half in the top ten. Sequencing was performed on blood, either unsorted or a sorted T cell fraction (not recorded which). Receptor source: a human donor who was either an allogeneic HSCT recipient or a stem cell or donor lymphocyte infusion donor (not recorded which). It is not recorded whose cells these are; they may come from a transplant donor.

The table lists this clonotype with a few counts. The rearrangement joins TRBV12-3 or TRBV12-4 to TRBJ1-2, with unresolved D. The CDR3 totals 13 residues. V gave up 2 bases and J gave up 5 bases, with 9 bases separating them. The CDR3 sequence is CASSLSLAYGYTF. CDR3 coding DNA: TGTGCCAGCAGTTTATCCTTAGCATATGGCTACACCTTC.

CDR3 region: CSVTGGANTEAFF. CDR3 bases: TGCAGCGTCACAGGGGGCGCGAACACTGAAGCTTTCTTT. The J gene is TRBJ1-1, the V gene TRBV29-1, with 9 bases fitting TRBD1. The germline CDR1 and CDR2 sequences are SQVTM and ANQGSEA. V was pared by 6 bases and J by 1 base, with 3 bases of the junction left unmatched. This CDR3 spans 13 amino acids.

The V call is TRBV29-1, the J call TRBJ2-7; D not resolved. Germline V CDR1 and CDR2: SQVTM, ANQGSEA. This CDR3 has 13 amino acids. The V and J ends lost 4 bases and 0 bases respectively, with 10 bases between them. In DNA, the CDR3 is TGCAGCGTTGCATCAACAGCCTCCTACGAGCAGTACTTC. Amino acid sequence: CSVASTASYEQYF.

The chain is built from TRBV7-2 and TRBJ1-6, with D maybe TRBD1 (5 bases). The CDR3 is 18 residues long. V was pared by 6 bases and J by 0 bases, with 18 bases between. Germline loops: CDR1 SGHTA, CDR2 FQGNSA. CDR3 region: CASRTGGTQSSYNSPLHF. The CDR3 DNA reads as TGTGCCAGCAGAACGGGGGGAACTCAGAGCTCCTATAATTCACCCCTCCACTTT.

This clonotype turned up a few times. The chain employs TRBV7-2 and TRBJ1-2; D not resolved. Trimming took off 5 bases at V and 8 bases at J, with 18 bases between the two ends. Germline CDR1 is SGHTA and CDR2 is FQGNSA. The CDR3 has 14 amino acids. CDR3 in amino acids: CASSPTGGALGYTF. The CDR3 DNA reads as TGTGCCAGCAGCCCCACCGGTGGTGCGCTCGGCTACACCTTC.

This clonotype was seen more than once but under ten times. This rearrangement joins TRBV7-3 to TRBJ1-1, with 8 bases fitting TRBD1. The V and J ends lost 5 bases and 3 bases, in that order; junction bases with no gene match: 8. The CDR3 has 15 residues. Per germline, CDR1 SGHTA and CDR2 FQGTGA. The CDR3, as DNA: TGTGCCAGCAGCATATCAGGGGGCGCGGACACTGAAGCTTTCTTT. This encodes CASSISGGADTEAFF.

The chain combines TRBV7-9 with TRBJ1-2; D is unresolved. Germline CDR1 and CDR2: SEHNR and FQNEAQ (reference sequence). This CDR3 comprises 13 residues. V shed 0 bases and J shed 8 bases, with 10 bases lying between them. The CDR3 DNA reads as TGTGCCAGCAGCTTAGCGGCAGGCGGAGGCTACACCTTC. Protein sequence: CASSLAAGGGYTF. The variable domain in full, with the rest retrieved from reference TRBV7-9 and TRBJ1-2, is DTGVSQNPRHKITKRGQNVTFRCDPISEHNRLYWYRQTLGQGPEFLTYFQNEAQLEKSRLLSDRFSAERPKGSFSTLEIQRTEQGDSAMYLCASSLAAGGGYTFGSGTRLTVV.

This clonotype was detected a few times. The chain employs TRBV11-2 and TRBJ1-6, with D perhaps matching TRBD1 (5 bases). Per the germline V gene, CDR1 is SGHAT and CDR2 is FQNNGV. CDR3 length equals 11 residues. Trimming stripped 4 bases from V and 15 bases from J, with 10 bases between. The CDR3 nucleotides are TGTGCCAGCAGCTCAGGGTTGGTCCTCCACTTT. It codes for CASSSGLVLHF.

The J gene is TRBJ1-1, the V gene TRBV3-1, with TRBD1 identical over 8 bases. The CDR3 sequence is 15 residues long. Unmatched junction bases numbered 4, after V lost 2 bases and J lost 2 bases. Germline assignment: CDR1 LGHDT and CDR2 YNNKEL (reference sequence). The CDR3 is CASSQPDRANTEAFF. The CDR3 coding sequence is TGTGCCAGCAGCCAACCGGACAGGGCCAACACTGAAGCTTTCTTT.

This clonotype has just a few counts. The chain links TRBV15 to TRBJ1-3; D unresolved. Germline CDR1 reads LNHNV; CDR2 reads YYDKDF (reference sequence). V was trimmed by 1 base and J by 0 bases, leaving 10 bases between them. The CDR3 extends over 16 amino acids. Here the CDR3 DNA reads TGTGCCACCAGCAGAGGAACAGTGGCCTCTGGAAACACCATATATTTT. It specifies CATSRGTVASGNTIYF.

J is TRBJ2-1 and V is TRBV5-5, with 8 bases aligning to TRBD2. J lost 1 base, V lost 3 bases, and 6 bases had no gene match. The CDR3 loop spans 16 amino acids. Germline-derived CDR1 and CDR2 are SGHKS and YYEKEE (reference sequence). This chain's CDR3 is CASSSLAGPSYNEQFF. In DNA, the CDR3 is TGTGCCAGCAGCTCGTTAGCGGGACCGTCCTACAATGAGCAGTTCTTC.